This TCR beta chain was profiled in a study of T cell clones after liver transplantation. Across the whole study: Three of eight recipients were HCV-positive; others had non-autoimmune, non-viral indications.

Produced via immunoSEQ multiplex PCR; TCRdb's table is partial and in-frame only. This table has 9,500 to 11,000 clones, 60% to 85% appearing once. CD3+CD4+ and CD3+CD8+ cells were FACS-sorted from thawed unstimulated PBMCs. The TCR was taken from a human patient who received a liver transplant. T cells may partly derive from the graft donor. Sequencing used CD4+ T cells from blood, obtained around 2.5 years after liver transplant.

The CDR3 is CASSTTGNSPLHF. CDR3 DNA: TGTGCCAGCAGTACAACGGGAAATTCACCCCTCCACTTT. The chain combines TRBV6-6 with TRBJ1-6; D gene unclear. The CDR3 loop spans 13 amino acids. The germline V gene has CDR1 MNHNY and CDR2 SVGAGI (reference sequence). V was trimmed by 5 bases and J by 7 bases, leaving 9 bases between them.